This T cell receptor (beta chain) was sequenced during a study of shared clonotypes between healthy human individuals. Trimming pared 5 bases from V and 2 bases from J, leaving 12 bases between. This CDR3 contains 14 residues. Germline CDR1 MNHNS, CDR2 SASEGT. All participating donors were Caucasian adults from Nashville, Tennessee. The table came from immunoSEQ multiplex PCR; TCRdb's copy has only in-frame clones and leaves some out. The sample includes 2 million to 2.5 million clones, approximately 94% of them seen just once. Material for sequencing was naive CD4+ T cells sorted from blood. Subset reported: CD45RA+ positively selected. The rearrangement uses TRBV6-1 and TRBJ1-2; TRBD1 is a possible D gene (6 bases). The receptor comes from a man between 18 and 29 years old in good health. CDR3 residues: CASSKLGQNYGYTF. In nucleotides, the CDR3 is TGTGCCAGCAGTAAACTGGGACAAAACTATGGCTACACCTTC.